These 19 T cell receptor beta chains were all obtained from the same sample, sequenced in a study of cytomegalovirus exposure and HLA in healthy donors. Primers: 60 Vbeta forward and 13 Jbeta reverse. Some clones are missing from TCRdb's copy, which holds only in-frame ones; the method was immunoSEQ multiplex PCR. The repertoire has 85,000 to 130,000 clones, more than 65% of them found once; the top ten carry roughly 6.5%. Sequencing input: PBMCs. The receptors shown here come from a woman aged 50 to 60 in good health and CMV-seropositive.

This chain joins TRBV25-1 and TRBJ2-3; D gene unclear. Trimming left V 3 bases short and J 2 bases short, with 9 bases between. The CDR3 covers 14 residues. Germline CDR1 is MGHDK and CDR2 is SYGVNS. CDR3 coding DNA: TGTGCCAGCAGTGATCCAGCGAACACAGATACGCAGTATTTT. It codes for CASSDPANTDTQYF.

The gene calls are TRBV30 and TRBJ1-2, with 8 nucleotides matching TRBD1. This CDR3 contains 15 residues. Germline V gene lookup returns CDR1 GTSNPN and CDR2 SVGIG (reference sequence). V was clipped by 5 bases and J by 2 bases; unmatched bases: 10. The CDR3 loop is CAWLLGQGVNYGYTF. DNA of the CDR3: TGTGCCTGGCTGCTTGGACAGGGAGTAAACTATGGCTACACCTTC.

This chain joins TRBV15 and TRBJ1-4; 7 nucleotides match TRBD1. This CDR3 spans 13 amino acids. After removal of 8 bases from V and 8 bases from J, the junction contained 8 bases not matched to a gene. CDR1 is LNHNV, CDR2 YYDKDF, per germline (reference sequence). CDR3 residues: CATRDREAEKLFF. DNA of the CDR3: TGTGCCACCCGAGACAGGGAGGCCGAAAAACTGTTTTTT. Full variable domain (remainder filled in from reference TRBV15 and TRBJ1-4): DAMVIQNPRYQVTQFGKPVTLSCSQTLNHNVMYWYQQKSSQAPKLLFHYYDKDFNNEADTPDNFQSRRPNTSFCFLDIRSPGLGDTAMYLCATRDREAEKLFFGSGTQLSVL.

The J gene is TRBJ1-4, the V gene TRBV30; weak D call: TRBD1 (6 bases). From germline, CDR1 is GTSNPN and CDR2 SVGIG (reference sequence). Trimming took off 0 bases at V and 8 bases at J, with 10 bases between the two ends. The CDR3 spans 13 residues. CDR3 coding DNA: TGTGCCTGGAGTGTCAGGGGCGCAGAAAAACTGTTTTTT. The encoded protein is CAWSVRGAEKLFF.

Note on this clone: Its ends do not fully match the called genes, so a read error is possible. The rearrangement joins TRBV7-2 to TRBJ2-3; 12 bases align to TRBD2. CDR1 is SGHTA and CDR2 is FQGNSA in the germline V gene. The CDR3 contains 15 residues. CDR3: CASSLAGGPTDTQYF. The DNA of the CDR3 is TGTGCCAGCAGCCTAGCGGGGGGGCCTACAGATACGCAGTATTTT.

The chain recombines TRBV7-9 with TRBJ2-7; perhaps TRBD2 as D (5 bases). The CDR3 is 14 amino acids. Per the germline V gene, CDR1 is SEHNR and CDR2 is FQNEAQ (reference sequence). V shed 3 bases and J shed 5 bases, with 14 bases lying between them. The DNA of the CDR3 is TGTGCCAGCAGCTTGGACTTAAAGACCCACGAGCAGTACTTC. Amino acids: CASSLDLKTHEQYF.

This rearrangement joins TRBV29-1 to TRBJ2-5, with D unclear. V was clipped by 7 bases and J by 4 bases, with 13 bases between them. Germline CDR1 is SQVTM and CDR2 is ANQGSEA. The CDR3 contains 12 residues. CDR3 bases: TGCAGCGCCCGTGGAGTTCTAGAGACCCAGTACTTC. It encodes CSARGVLETQYF. The full variable domain, completed using reference TRBV29-1 and TRBJ2-5, is SAVISQKPSRDICQRGTSLTIQCQVDSQVTMMFWYRQQPGQSLTLIATANQGSEATYESGFVIDKFPISRPNLTFSTLTVSNMSPEDSSIYLCSARGVLETQYFGPGTRLLVL.

This clone was seen only a few times. The V gene is TRBV6-5, the J gene TRBJ2-2; 9 bases map to TRBD1. V was clipped by 6 bases and J by 4 bases; unmatched bases: 6. CDR3 size: 15 residues. The germline gives CDR1 MNHEY, CDR2 SVGAGI. The CDR3 DNA is TGTGCCAGCAGCCCCGGGACAGGGATCACCGGGGAGCTGTTTTTT. Its protein is CASSPGTGITGELFF.

The chain joins TRBV4-3 to TRBJ2-2; 8 bases fit TRBD2. V was clipped by 2 bases and J by 0 bases; unmatched bases: 11. In germline, CDR1 is LGHNA, CDR2 YSLEER. This CDR3 spans 19 amino acids. The chain's CDR3 is CASSQSLGGGTSNTGELFF. The CDR3 DNA follows: TGCGCCAGCAGCCAATCCCTCGGGGGGGGGACATCGAACACCGGGGAGCTGTTTTTT.

The V and J genes are TRBV11-2 and TRBJ1-1, with 8 positions matching TRBD1. Germline V gene data show CDR1 as SGHAT and CDR2 as FQNNGV. The V segment lost 6 bases and the J segment 5 bases; nucleotides outside the gene matches: 17. The CDR3 consists of 17 residues. The CDR3 DNA is TGTGCCAGCAGTCGTACCCAGGGGGCGCGGGGGGGGACTGAAGCTTTCTTT. Amino acid sequence: CASSRTQGARGGTEAFF.

The rearrangement links TRBV19 to TRBJ1-2, with 8 bases identical to TRBD1. The V gene end was trimmed by 4 bases and the J gene end by 5 bases; junction bases not matched to a gene: 12. CDR1 is LNHDA and CDR2 is SQIVND in the germline V gene (reference sequence). This CDR3 is 16 amino acids long. Written as DNA, the CDR3 is TGTGCCAGTAGTACGAACCGGGACAGGTGGGAGTATGGCTACACCTTC. Its translation is CASSTNRDRWEYGYTF.

Details on this clone: This is likely a read error, given that the CDR3 carries no conserved phenylalanine or tryptophan at its end. This chain uses TRBV27 with TRBJ1-6; 7 bases match TRBD1. V shed 8 bases and J 10 bases; nucleotides not matched to a gene: 17. Germline CDR1 and CDR2: MNHEY and SMNVEV (reference sequence). The CDR3 is 16 residues long. CDR3 nucleotide sequence: TGTGCCAGCCGGCCCCCGACAGGGCGAGTGCGGTCACCCCTCCACCTT. It translates to CASRPPTGRVRSPLHL.

The chain recombines TRBV7-9 with TRBJ1-6, with a possible D match to TRBD1 (5 bases). Looked up from germline, CDR1 is SEHNR and CDR2 is FQNEAQ (reference sequence). The CDR3 length is 16 residues. V dropped 2 bases and J dropped 3 bases, with 11 bases sitting between them. The CDR3 loop is CASSLQGTLYNSPLHF. The DNA of the CDR3 is TGTGCCAGCAGCTTACAGGGTACTCTCTATAATTCACCCCTCCACTTT. The full variable domain, rest sourced from reference TRBV7-9 and TRBJ1-6, is DTGVSQNPRHKITKRGQNVTFRCDPISEHNRLYWYRQTLGQGPEFLTYFQNEAQLEKSRLLSDRFSAERPKGSFSTLEIQRTEQGDSAMYLCASSLQGTLYNSPLHFGNGTRLTVT.

Here the CDR3 reads CASSPEQTYNEQFF. The DNA for the CDR3 is TGTGCCAGCTCACCTGAACAGACATACAATGAGCAGTTCTTC. This chain uses TRBV18 with TRBJ2-1, with D uncertain. The CDR3 totals 14 residues. V lost 3 bases and J 4 bases, leaving 10 bases between the germline ends. Germline values: CDR1 KGHSH, CDR2 LQKENI.

The gene calls are TRBV6-1 and TRBJ1-1, with D tentatively TRBD1 (5 bases). Trimming cost V 10 bases and J 7 bases, with 22 bases left between them. Per germline, CDR1 MNHNS and CDR2 SASEGT. This CDR3 spans 14 amino acids. In DNA, the CDR3 is TGTGCCATCCAGATTGGGGCAGGTCTTGGTGAAGCTTTCTTT. Translation: CAIQIGAGLGEAFF.

CDR3 sequence: CASSYQPGQGARTNEKLFF. The CDR3 DNA is TGTGCCAGCAGCTACCAACCAGGACAGGGGGCGCGGACTAATGAAAAACTGTTTTTT. V usage is TRBV11-3 and J usage is TRBJ1-4; 11 positions agree with TRBD1. The CDR3 contains 19 residues. The germline V gene encodes CDR1 SGHNT and CDR2 YENEEA. The V segment lost 4 bases and the J segment 2 bases; nucleotides outside the gene matches: 12.

The chain employs TRBV18 and TRBJ1-3, with 9 bases fitting TRBD1. CDR3 size: 18 residues. The ends lost 4 bases at V and 0 bases at J; junction bases unmatched: 10. Germline CDR1 and CDR2: KGHSH and LQKENI. For the CDR3, the DNA is TGTGCCAGCTCACGACAGGGGGTTGTGAGGTCCTCTGGAAACACCATATATTTT. This sequence encodes CASSRQGVVRSSGNTIYF.

This clone came up many times. The rearrangement uses TRBV7-8 and TRBJ2-2; D gene ambiguous. V gave up 7 bases and J gave up 6 bases, with 21 bases separating them. Germline V gene lookup returns CDR1 SGHVS and CDR2 FQNEAQ. The length of the CDR3 is 16 residues. The CDR3, as DNA: TGTGCCAGCACCTCTCGGTCCGGGTTAAGCGCCGGGGAGCTGTTTTTT. It is translated as CASTSRSGLSAGELFF.

As DNA, the CDR3 is TGTGCCAGCAGCTTAGCAGCCCGAGGTGGTGAGCAGTTCTTC. Residues: CASSLAARGGEQFF. The chain is built from TRBV7-2 and TRBJ2-1; the D is unclear. V was clipped by 0 bases and J by 9 bases, with 12 bases between them. CDR1 and CDR2 from the germline V gene are SGHTA and FQGNSA. CDR3 size: 14 residues. Full variable domain (remainder filled in from reference TRBV7-2 and TRBJ2-1): GAGVSQSPSNKVTEKGKDVELRCDPISGHTALYWYRQSLGQGLEFLIYFQGNSAPDKSGLPSDRFSAERTGGSVSTLTIQRTQQEDSAVYLCASSLAARGGEQFFGPGTRLTVL.